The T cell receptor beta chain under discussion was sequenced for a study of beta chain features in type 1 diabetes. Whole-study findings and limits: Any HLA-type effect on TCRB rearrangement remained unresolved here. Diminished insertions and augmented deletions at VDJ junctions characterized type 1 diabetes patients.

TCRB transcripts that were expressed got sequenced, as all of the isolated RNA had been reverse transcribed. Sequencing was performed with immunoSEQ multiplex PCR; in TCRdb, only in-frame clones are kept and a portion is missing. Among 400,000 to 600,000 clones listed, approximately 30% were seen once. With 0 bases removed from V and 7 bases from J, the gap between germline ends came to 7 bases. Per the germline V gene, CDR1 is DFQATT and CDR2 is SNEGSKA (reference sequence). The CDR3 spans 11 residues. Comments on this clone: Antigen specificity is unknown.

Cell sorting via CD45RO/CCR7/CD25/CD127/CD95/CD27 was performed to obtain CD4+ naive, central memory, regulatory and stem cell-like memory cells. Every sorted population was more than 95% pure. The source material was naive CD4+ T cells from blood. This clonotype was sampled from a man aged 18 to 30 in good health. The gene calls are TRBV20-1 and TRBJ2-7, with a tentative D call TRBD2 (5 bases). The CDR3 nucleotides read TGCAGTGCTAGAGATTCGGGGGAGCAGTACTTC. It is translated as CSARDSGEQYF.